Here is one T cell receptor beta chain with its context. As yet, its antigen is unknown. The data are from a study of Ad26.COV2.S vaccination and SARS-CoV-2 variants. In the study overall: Once, or twice with 56 days between doses, Ad26.COV2.S was given intramuscularly. General study findings and limits: Non-spike TCR breadth showed similarity between vaccine and placebo recipients.

CDR1 is MGHRA, CDR2 YSYEKL, per germline. V was pared by 3 bases and J by 2 bases, with 10 bases between. CDR3 size: 14 residues. The method was immunoSEQ multiplex PCR; TCRdb's version includes in-frame clones alone and lacks a portion of them. This sample has 300,000 to 350,000 clones, with around 85% found just once. Specified treatment: roughly 18 received Ad26.COV2.S at low or high dose, single or two shots; about 5 received placebo; per-sample allocation not given. Vaccine and placebo recipients were sampled on day 63 after the first injection. The sample came from a Boston adult aged 18-55 years.

The chain employs TRBV4-1 and TRBJ1-2; possibly TRBD1 for D (6 bases). The origin of this receptor is a person between 18 and 65 years old who received the Ad26.COV2.S COVID-19 vaccine or a placebo. Sequencing used peripheral blood, obtained in a trial of Ad26.COV2.S vaccine versus placebo. CDR3 coding DNA: TGCGCCAGCAGCCATCCTGGACAGAACTATGGCTACACCTTC. This sequence encodes CASSHPGQNYGYTF.